The next 13 T cell receptor beta chains were all read from a single sample in a study of cytomegalovirus exposure and HLA in healthy donors. PCR was performed using 60 Vbeta and 13 Jbeta primers. This table comes from immunoSEQ multiplex PCR, and its TCRdb copy is limited to in-frame clones, with some not included. The table has about 140,000 clones, over 75% seen once. What was sequenced was PBMCs. The source is a man in his forties or fifties in good health and CMV-seronegative.

The V gene is TRBV29-1, the J gene TRBJ1-1; 10 nucleotides line up with TRBD1. V was pared by 5 bases and J by 5 bases, with 5 bases of the junction left unmatched. This CDR3 has 13 residues. Per the germline V gene, CDR1 is SQVTM and CDR2 is ANQGSEA. CDR3: CSVSTGGWTEAFF. For the CDR3, the DNA is TGCAGCGTTTCGACAGGGGGCTGGACTGAAGCTTTCTTT.

A note on this clone: The junction and the germline gene differ at one end; a read error may be behind it. The V and J genes are TRBV29-1 and TRBJ2-7, with a weak D call TRBD1 (5 bases). Germline loops: CDR1 SQVTM, CDR2 ANQGSEA. This CDR3 region has 11 residues. Here the CDR3 reads CSVQEDRQGYF. The CDR3 coding sequence is TGCAGCGTTCAAGAGGACCGCCAGGGGTACTTC.

The rearrangement links TRBV2 to TRBJ1-2, with D hard to call. Trimming removed 2 bases at V and 5 bases at J, with 9 bases between. Per the germline V gene, CDR1 is SNHLY and CDR2 is FYNNEI. The CDR3 length is 13 residues. The CDR3: CASSEQTDYGYTF. The CDR3 bases are TGTGCCAGCAGTGAACAAACAGATTATGGCTACACCTTC.

CDR3 coding DNA: TGTGCCATCAGTGGGCCACAGGGCCCTTACGAGCAGTACTTC. It yields the protein CAISGPQGPYEQYF. The chain recombines TRBV10-3 with TRBJ2-7; tentative D call: TRBD1 (6 bases). This CDR3 contains 14 residues. V lost 4 bases, J lost 4 bases, and 14 bases lay in between. Germline loops: CDR1 ENHRY, CDR2 SYGVKD.

A few counts support this clone. The chain is built from TRBV7-9 and TRBJ2-7; D is undetermined. The germline CDR1 and CDR2 sequences are SEHNR and FQNEAQ (reference sequence). The V end was cut by 5 bases, the J end by 3 bases, with 14 bases between. This CDR3 contains 14 residues. CDR3: CASSPRSSSYEQYF. For the CDR3, the DNA is TGTGCCAGCAGCCCGAGGAGCAGTAGCTACGAGCAGTACTTC.

J is TRBJ2-1 and V is TRBV7-6; TRBD2 is a possible D gene (5 bases). V shed 5 bases and J shed 8 bases, with 16 bases lying between them. Per the germline V gene, CDR1 is SGHVS and CDR2 is FNYEAQ. The CDR3 covers 14 residues. CDR3 bases: TGTGCCAGCAGCCATGAGCCCTTCGGGGATGAGCAGTTCTTC. Its protein is CASSHEPFGDEQFF.

The chain has TRBV9 and TRBJ2-1; D not resolved. Trimming cost V 3 bases and J 5 bases, with 9 bases left between them. CDR3 length: 13 residues. Germline V gene lookup returns CDR1 SGDLS and CDR2 YYNGEE. CDR3 in amino acids: CASSGNSHNEQFF. Here the CDR3 DNA reads TGTGCCAGCAGCGGCAATAGTCACAATGAGCAGTTCTTC.

The chain couples TRBV6-5 to TRBJ1-5; 7 positions agree with TRBD1. Germline V lookup: CDR1 MNHEY, CDR2 SVGAGI. The CDR3 is made up of 13 amino acids. Germline trimming cut 5 bases from V and 7 bases from J; bases unmatched to any gene: 5. The CDR3 sequence is CASSRQGSQPQHF. DNA for the CDR3: TGTGCCAGCAGTCGACAGGGTTCACAGCCCCAGCATTTT.

The chain couples TRBV14 to TRBJ2-5; D may be TRBD2 (6 bases). Trimming removed 1 base at V and 5 bases at J, with 14 bases between. This CDR3 contains 15 residues. The germline V gene has CDR1 SGHDN and CDR2 FVKESK. The CDR3 DNA is TGTGCCAGCAGCCAAGGACTAGGTAACGGGGAGACCCAGTACTTC. This sequence encodes CASSQGLGNGETQYF.

This chain connects TRBV27 to TRBJ2-7, with 13 bases identical to TRBD2. Per germline, CDR1 MNHEY and CDR2 SMNVEV (reference sequence). The junction had 6 bases not matched to a gene; V was cut back by 4 bases and J by 0 bases. The CDR3 is 17 residues long. CDR3 DNA: TGTGCCAGCAGTTATCGGGGACTAGCGGGAAGCTCCTACGAGCAGTACTTC. It yields the protein CASSYRGLAGSSYEQYF.

V is TRBV6-5 and J is TRBJ2-5; 8 positions match TRBD1. The CDR3 extends over 15 amino acids. The V gene's germline CDR1 is MNHEY and CDR2 SVGAGI. Trimming removed 6 bases from V and 4 bases from J; junction bases left unmatched: 10. In DNA form, the CDR3 reads TGTGCCAGCAGCCGACTCAGGGGGCGAATAGAGACCCAGTACTTC. Protein sequence: CASSRLRGRIETQYF.

The J gene is TRBJ2-7, the V gene TRBV7-6; a weak D match, TRBD2 (6 bases). The V end lost 1 base, the J end lost 1 base, and 14 bases lay between the germline ends. CDR3 size: 16 residues. Per the germline V gene, CDR1 is SGHVS and CDR2 is FNYEAQ. CDR3 loop: CASSLGSGGGSYEQYF. CDR3 DNA: TGTGCCAGCAGCTTAGGAAGCGGTGGAGGGTCCTACGAGCAGTACTTC.

The gene calls are TRBV5-1 and TRBJ1-2, with D maybe TRBD1 (6 bases). Germline values: CDR1 SGHRS, CDR2 YFSETQ. This CDR3 comprises 14 residues. Trimming left V 0 bases short and J 5 bases short, with 11 bases between. The CDR3 DNA reads TGCGCCAGCAGCTTGGCCGTGGACAGTTATGGCTACACCTTC. This sequence encodes CASSLAVDSYGYTF.